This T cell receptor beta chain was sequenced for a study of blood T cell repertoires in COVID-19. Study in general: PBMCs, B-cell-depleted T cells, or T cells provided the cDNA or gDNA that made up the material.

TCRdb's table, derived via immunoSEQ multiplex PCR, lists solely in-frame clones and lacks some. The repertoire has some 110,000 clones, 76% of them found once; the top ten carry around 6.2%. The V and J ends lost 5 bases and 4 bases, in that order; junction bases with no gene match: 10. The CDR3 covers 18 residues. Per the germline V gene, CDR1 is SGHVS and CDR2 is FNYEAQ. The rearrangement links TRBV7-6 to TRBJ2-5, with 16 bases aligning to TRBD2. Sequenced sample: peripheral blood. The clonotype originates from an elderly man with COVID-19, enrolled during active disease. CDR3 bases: TGTGCCAGCAGCCCCGGGACTAGCGGGAGGGCCTTGGGAGAGACCCAGTACTTC. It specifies CASSPGTSGRALGETQYF. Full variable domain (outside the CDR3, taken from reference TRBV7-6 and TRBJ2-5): GAGVSQSPRYKVTKRGQDVALRCDPISGHVSLYWYRQALGQGPEFLTYFNYEAQQDKSGLPNDRFSAERPEGSISTLTIQRTEQRDSAMYRCASSPGTSGRALGETQYFGPGTRLLVL.